The sequence of this TCR beta chain was determined in a study of Graves' ophthalmopathy and Graves' hyperthyroidism. RNA transcripts were the source from which TCR beta CDR3 regions were amplified. The library came from an HTBI-primed first-round RT-PCR and a second-round multiplex PCR. MiXCR, applied by TCRdb to the multiplex PCR reads, yields one record per CDR3 protein. The sample yields roughly 1.1 million distinct CDR3 sequences, about 38% seen once. This TCR came from an adult man with Graves' hyperthyroidism. The sequenced sample was peripheral blood or thyroid tissue (not recorded which).

CDR3 in DNA: TGTGCCAGCAGCTCAGTAGTAGGGGATCGGACTGAAGCTTTCTTT. The encoded protein is CASSSVVGDRTEAFF. This chain joins TRBV7-2 and TRBJ1-1, with D possibly matching TRBD1 (5 bases). V was trimmed by 4 bases and J by 5 bases, leaving 17 bases between them. In germline, CDR1 is SGHTA, CDR2 FQGNSA. This CDR3 spans 15 amino acids.